The clone carrying this T cell receptor beta chain is labeled medium-sized. The data were taken from a study of immune characterization of retroperitoneal liposarcoma. The CDR3 runs 16 residues. V was cut by 5 bases and J by 11 bases, with 27 bases left in between. One entry per CDR3 protein, called by TCRdb with MiXCR from the PCR reads. The table has fewer than 11,000 distinct CDR3 sequences, under 35% seen once. The rearrangement joins TRBV12-3 or TRBV12-4 to TRBJ2-5, with D possibly being TRBD2 (6 bases). Sequenced: tumor tissue. This receptor was identified in a female donor with retroperitoneal liposarcoma. DNA of the CDR3: TGTGCCAGCAGTAGCTTTAGCGGCCTCTCCTACAATGAGCAGTACTTC. Its protein is CASSSFSGLSYNEQYF.